These T cell receptor beta chains were read from a single sample in a study of blood T cell repertoires in COVID-19. The repertoire was sequenced with immunoSEQ multiplex PCR; TCRdb's copy has only in-frame clones and lacks some. Altogether about 370,000 clones are present, about 89% being singletons, with the ten largest covering around 3%. The sequencing sample was made of peripheral blood. The receptor source for this set is a woman younger than 45 with COVID-19, enrolled during active disease. The CDR3 runs from the conserved cysteine through the conserved F or W. A D gene is named only where the DNA matches it firmly. For some rows the clone size is stated as once, few or many, or as a class when expanded; others skip it.

d_call,clone_size,j_call,v_call,cdr3_aa,cdr3_nt
TRBD2,once,TRBJ2-7,TRBV23-1,CASLLRGGQSYEQYF,TGCGCCAGCCTCCTCCGCGGGGGGCAAAGCTACGAGCAGTACTTC
.,once,TRBJ2-4,TRBV7-2,CASSLGPLVGAKNIQYF,TGTGCCAGCAGCTTAGGCCCTCTAGTCGGCGCCAAAAACATTCAGTACTTC
.,.,TRBJ2-3,TRBV24-1,CATSDWGGTDTQYF,TGTGCCACCAGTGATTGGGGCGGCACAGATACGCAGTATTTT
.,.,TRBJ1-6,TRBV5-4,CASSLAGDSPLHF,TGTGCCAGCAGCTTGGCCGGGGATTCACCCCTCCACTTT
.,.,TRBJ2-1,TRBV4-3,CASSPRTAYNEQFF,TGCGCCAGCAGCCCAAGGACAGCCTACAATGAGCAGTTCTTC
.,.,TRBJ1-3,TRBV21-1,CASSKSDGTGYRDGNTIYF,TGTGCCAGCAGCAAAAGTGATGGGACAGGCTATCGGGATGGAAACACCATATATTTT
.,.,TRBJ2-1,TRBV24-1,CATSDSPGGVSYNEQFF,TGTGCCACCAGTGATAGCCCCGGCGGGGTATCCTACAATGAGCAGTTCTTC
.,once,TRBJ2-2,TRBV4-1,CASSQDRYSRLRDGTGELFF,TGCGCCAGCAGCCAAGATCGGTATTCCCGGCTGCGGGATGGCACCGGGGAGCTGTTTTTT
.,few,TRBJ1-6,TRBV6-5,CASSWRVYNSPLHF,TGTGCCAGCAGTTGGAGGGTGTATAATTCACCCCTCCACTTT
TRBD2,.,TRBJ2-1,TRBV5-1,CASSLVVAGGYNEQFF,TGCGCCAGCAGCTTGGTGGTGGCCGGGGGGTACAATGAGCAGTTCTTC
.,once,TRBJ2-2,TRBV15,CATREQTNTGELFF,TGTGCCACCAGGGAACAGACAAACACCGGGGAGCTGTTTTTT
.,.,TRBJ1-4,TRBV7-8,CASRKWDMGPSPEKLFF,TGTGCCAGCAGGAAGTGGGATATGGGGCCTTCGCCAGAAAAACTGTTTTTT
.,.,TRBJ2-1,TRBV4-3,CASSQDLGGPYNEQFF,TGCGCCAGCAGCCAAGATCTCGGGGGGCCCTACAATGAGCAGTTCTTC
TRBD1,.,TRBJ2-7,TRBV28,CASSLVGQGGYEQYF,TGTGCCAGCAGTTTGGTGGGACAGGGGGGGTACGAGCAGTACTTC
.,.,TRBJ1-6,TRBV6-5,CASTISPGGNSPLHF,TGTGCCAGCACCATCTCCCCAGGCGGGAATTCACCCCTCCACTTT
.,once,TRBJ1-2,TRBV5-1,CASSLDNSYGYTF,TGCGCCAGCAGCTTGGACAATTCTTATGGCTACACCTTC
TRBD2,.,TRBJ2-5,TRBV10-1,CASSEDRGGPETQYF,TGCGCCAGCAGTGAGGATCGGGGGGGGCCAGAGACCCAGTACTTC
TRBD1,.,TRBJ2-7,TRBV29-1,CSVVIAGQGPSLGYEQYF,TGCAGCGTTGTAATTGCGGGACAGGGCCCTTCCTTGGGCTACGAGCAGTACTTC
.,.,TRBJ1-2,TRBV25-1,CASSAGVYYGYTF,TGTGCCAGCAGTGCAGGGGTTTACTATGGCTACACCTTC
.,.,TRBJ1-2,TRBV11-2,CASSRQSDYGYTF,TGTGCCAGCAGCCGACAGTCCGACTATGGCTACACCTTC
.,.,TRBJ2-3,TRBV4-3,CASSPTTATDTQYF,TGCGCCAGCAGCCCGACGACAGCCACAGATACGCAGTATTTT
.,.,TRBJ2-4,TRBV19,CASSIVSGVADNIQYF,TGTGCCAGTAGTATAGTTTCCGGGGTAGCCGACAACATTCAGTACTTC
.,.,TRBJ2-1,TRBV5-8,CASSSGWDEQFF,TGTGCCAGCAGCTCCGGGTGGGATGAGCAGTTCTTC
TRBD2,.,TRBJ2-2,TRBV7-2,CASSPWTSVTGELFF,TGTGCCAGCAGCCCCTGGACTAGCGTGACCGGGGAGCTGTTTTTT
.,.,TRBJ2-5,TRBV7-7,CASSLGSGYQETQYF,TGTGCTAGCAGCTTAGGGAGCGGGTACCAAGAGACCCAGTACTTC
.,.,TRBJ1-1,TRBV9,CASRVPPEATEAFF,TGTGCCAGCAGAGTCCCCCCGGAGGCCACTGAAGCTTTCTTT
.,.,TRBJ2-1,TRBV19,CASTSASNNNEQFF,TGTGCCAGTACTAGCGCCTCCAACAACAATGAGCAGTTCTTC
TRBD1,.,TRBJ2-4,TRBV10-3,CAISCRGRECTIQYF,TGTGCCATCAGTTGCAGGGGGCGCGAGTGTACCATTCAGTACTTC
TRBD1,.,TRBJ1-2,TRBV6-6,CASSRMDRGDGYTF,TGTGCCAGCAGTCGAATGGACAGGGGCGATGGCTACACCTTC
.,.,TRBJ1-2,TRBV28,CASTSDTTLYGYTF,TGTGCCAGCACCTCCGACACGACCCTCTATGGCTACACCTTC
.,once,TRBJ2-1,TRBV6-2/TRBV6-3,CASSDLAGYNEQFF,TGTGCCAGCAGCGACTTAGCCGGCTACAATGAGCAGTTCTTC
TRBD2,.,TRBJ2-3,TRBV7-2,CASSPGLAGGRGTDTQYF,TGTGCCAGCAGCCCGGGACTAGCGGGGGGGCGGGGCACAGATACGCAGTATTTT
.,once,TRBJ2-3,TRBV9,CASSVAFTDTQYF,TGTGCCAGCAGCGTAGCCTTTACAGATACGCAGTATTTT
.,.,TRBJ1-2,TRBV29-1,CSTTRGGANGYTF,TGCAGCACCACCCGGGGGGGCGCAAACGGCTACACCTTC
TRBD1,few,TRBJ2-2,TRBV5-1,CASSFQGAKNTGELFF,TGCGCCAGCAGCTTTCAGGGGGCCAAGAACACCGGGGAGCTGTTTTTT
.,.,TRBJ2-7,TRBV29-1,CSVEGGLSPYEQYF,TGCAGCGTTGAGGGGGGACTTTCTCCCTACGAGCAGTACTTC
.,.,TRBJ1-2,TRBV11-3,CASSPRRDSFGGTF,TGTGCCAGCAGCCCCCGCCGAGACAGCTTCGGGGGCACCTTC
TRBD1,.,TRBJ2-3,TRBV24-1,CATSRRGQTDTQYF,TGTGCCACCAGTAGAAGGGGGCAAACAGATACGCAGTATTTT
.,few,TRBJ2-5,TRBV10-3,CAISHGPGARSGSQETQYF,TGTGCCATCAGCCACGGCCCAGGGGCGCGATCAGGAAGTCAAGAGACCCAGTACTTC
.,once,TRBJ1-2,TRBV6-5,CASRGAKGYTF,TGTGCCAGCAGGGGGGCCAAAGGCTACACCTTC
TRBD2,.,TRBJ2-1,TRBV7-2,CASRLAGVSNEQFF,TGTGCCAGCCGCCTAGCGGGAGTCAGCAATGAGCAGTTCTTC
TRBD2,.,TRBJ2-3,TRBV3-1/TRBV3-2,CASSLGLADTDTQYF,TGTGCCAGCAGCTTAGGACTAGCGGACACAGATACGCAGTATTTT
.,.,TRBJ2-1,TRBV25-1,CASSEGYRREQFF,TGTGCCAGCAGTGAAGGGTATAGGCGGGAGCAGTTCTTC
.,.,TRBJ2-7,TRBV6-6,CASTDNYEQYF,TGTGCCAGCACGGACAACTACGAGCAGTACTTC
.,once,TRBJ2-7,TRBV27,CASSPYGDISYEQYF,TGTGCCAGCAGTCCCTACGGGGACATCTCCTACGAGCAGTACTTC
.,.,TRBJ1-2,TRBV4-1,CASSQERRVGEGYTF,TGCGCCAGCAGCCAAGAACGGAGGGTGGGTGAGGGCTACACCTTC
.,.,TRBJ2-4,TRBV25-1,CATSSPVAKNIQYF,TGTGCCACCTCTTCTCCTGTGGCCAAAAACATTCAGTACTTC
.,.,TRBJ2-7,TRBV3-1/TRBV3-2,CASSQGNQGSWGYEQYF,TGTGCCAGCAGCCAAGGAAACCAGGGTTCGTGGGGCTACGAGCAGTACTTC
TRBD1,.,TRBJ2-1,TRBV7-6,CASSSIIRQGAGYNEQFF,TGTGCCAGCAGCTCCATCATTAGACAGGGTGCTGGATACAATGAGCAGTTCTTC
.,.,TRBJ1-1,TRBV6-5,CASSQSAGNTEAFF,TGTGCCAGCAGTCAGTCCGCGGGGAACACTGAAGCTTTCTTT
TRBD1,.,TRBJ1-2,TRBV29-1,CSVAPRPKGAYGYTF,TGCAGCGTTGCACCACGCCCCAAGGGGGCCTATGGCTACACCTTC
.,.,TRBJ1-5,TRBV15,CATSIVGENQPQHF,TGTGCCACCAGCATCGTGGGCGAGAATCAGCCCCAGCATTTT
TRBD1,.,TRBJ2-1,TRBV7-8,CASQGADGSYNEQFF,TGTGCCAGCCAGGGGGCGGACGGCTCCTACAATGAGCAGTTCTTC
.,.,TRBJ1-2,TRBV7-9,CASSFNVGDGGSTF,TGTGCCAGCAGCTTTAATGTTGGGGACGGGGGGTCCACCTTC
.,few,TRBJ1-2,TRBV19,CASSSKLQGYGYTF,TGTGCCAGTAGTAGCAAACTACAGGGCTATGGCTACACCTTC
.,.,TRBJ2-7,TRBV10-3,CAISEALTASSYEQYF,TGTGCCATCAGTGAGGCTCTCACCGCCAGCTCCTACGAGCAGTACTTC
.,.,TRBJ1-6,TRBV28,CASSKPGRDNSPLHF,TGTGCCAGCAGCAAGCCTGGCAGGGATAATTCACCCCTCCACTTT
.,.,TRBJ1-1,TRBV3-1/TRBV3-2,CASSQLGGAMNTEAFF,TGTGCCAGCAGCCAGTTGGGGGGGGCTATGAACACTGAAGCTTTCTTT
TRBD1,.,TRBJ2-2,TRBV7-9,CASSLGGQALTGELFF,TGTGCCAGCAGCTTAGGGGGACAGGCCCTCACCGGGGAGCTGTTTTTT